This T cell receptor beta chain was found in a study of cytomegalovirus exposure and HLA in healthy donors. Study as a whole: Out of 350 to 400 genotyped donors, roughly 78% belonged to the Caucasian-associated ancestry cluster.

Study-wide findings and caveats: Diagnosis of cytomegalovirus status made by the classifier reportedly showed high specificity and sensitivity.

V gave up 2 bases and J gave up 8 bases; unmatched junction bases: 8. This CDR3 comprises 16 residues. In germline, CDR1 is MNHEY, CDR2 SMNVEV (reference sequence). This clone was recorded once. Antigen: not known. Use of 60 Vbeta and 13 Jbeta primers characterized the PCR. The assay was immunoSEQ multiplex PCR, and TCRdb's table has in-frame clones only and misses some. The sample has tens of thousands of clones, about 80% seen once. The sample consisted of PBMCs. V is TRBV27 and J is TRBJ2-3; 12 bases are shared with TRBD2. This TCR was recovered from a male donor in good health and CMV-seronegative. CDR3 protein: CASSLGTSGPFGTQYF. The DNA for the CDR3 is TGTGCCAGCAGTTTAGGGACTAGCGGGCCGTTTGGTACGCAGTATTTT.